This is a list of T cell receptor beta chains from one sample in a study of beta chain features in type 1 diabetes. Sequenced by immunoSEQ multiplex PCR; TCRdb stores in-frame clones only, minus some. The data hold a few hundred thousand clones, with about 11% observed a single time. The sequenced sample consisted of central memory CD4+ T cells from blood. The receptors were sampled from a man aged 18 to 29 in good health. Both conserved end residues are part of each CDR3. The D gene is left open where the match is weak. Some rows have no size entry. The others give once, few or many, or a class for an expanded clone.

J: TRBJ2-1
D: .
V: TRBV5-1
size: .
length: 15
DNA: TGCGCCAGCAGCTTGGCGGGGGAGACCTACAATGAGCAGTTCTTC
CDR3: CASSLAGETYNEQFF

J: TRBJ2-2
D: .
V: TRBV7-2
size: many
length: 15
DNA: TGTGCCAGCAGCAGCAGATCTTTAAACACCGGGGAGCTGTTTTTT
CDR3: CASSSRSLNTGELFF

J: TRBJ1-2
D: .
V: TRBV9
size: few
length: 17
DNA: TGTGCCAGCAGCGCCACCACGGACAGAACTACTAACTATGGCTACACCTTC
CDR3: CASSATTDRTTNYGYTF

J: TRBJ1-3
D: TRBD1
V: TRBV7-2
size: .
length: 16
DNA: TGTGCCAGCAGCTTAGGGTTACAGGGGTCTGGAAACACCATATATTTT
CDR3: CASSLGLQGSGNTIYF

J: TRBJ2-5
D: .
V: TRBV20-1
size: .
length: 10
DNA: TGCAGTGCTACCGAAGAGACCCAGTACTTC
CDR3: CSATEETQYF

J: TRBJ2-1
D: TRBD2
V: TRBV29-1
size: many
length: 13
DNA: TGCAGCGTTGAGCCGTCTAGCGGGAGATCGGAGTTCTTC
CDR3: CSVEPSSGRSEFF

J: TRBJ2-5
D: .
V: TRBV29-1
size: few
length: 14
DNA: TGCAGCGTTGTATTAGGGGATGCGAGGGAGACCCAGTACTTC
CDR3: CSVVLGDARETQYF

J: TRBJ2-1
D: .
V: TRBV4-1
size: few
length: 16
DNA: TGCGCCAGCAGCCAAGAACCTACGACAGATTACAATGAGCAGTTCTTC
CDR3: CASSQEPTTDYNEQFF

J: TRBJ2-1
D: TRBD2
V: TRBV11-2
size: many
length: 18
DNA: TGTGCCAGCAGCCCAACGACTAGCGGGAGTTTGTTATACAATGAGCAGTTCTTC
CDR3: CASSPTTSGSLLYNEQFF

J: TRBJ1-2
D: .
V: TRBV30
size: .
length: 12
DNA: TGTGCCTGGTCCAGGGTGACTCGAGGCTACACCTTC
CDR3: CAWSRVTRGYTF

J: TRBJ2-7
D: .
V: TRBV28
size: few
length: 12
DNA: TGTGCCAGCAGTTTAGTGTTGTACGAGCAGTACTTC
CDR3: CASSLVLYEQYF

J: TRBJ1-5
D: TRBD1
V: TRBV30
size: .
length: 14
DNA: TGTGCCTGGAGTGACACAGGGGGCGGGCAGCCCCAGCATTTT
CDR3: CAWSDTGGGQPQHF

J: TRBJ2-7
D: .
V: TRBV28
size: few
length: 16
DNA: TGTGCCAGCAGGGTGACTGGACTTATAGGATCCTACGAGCAGTACTTC
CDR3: CASRVTGLIGSYEQYF

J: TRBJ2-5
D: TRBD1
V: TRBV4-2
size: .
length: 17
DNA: TGTGCCAGCAGCCCGTTGCCCCGACAGGGGGCTCGGGAGACCCAGTACTTC
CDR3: CASSPLPRQGARETQYF

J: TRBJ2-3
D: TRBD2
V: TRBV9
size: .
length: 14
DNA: TGTGCCAGCAGCAGATCGGGACTAGCAAATACGCAGTATTTT
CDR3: CASSRSGLANTQYF

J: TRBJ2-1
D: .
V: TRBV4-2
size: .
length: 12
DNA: TGTGCCAGCAGCCAAGCCGAGAGTGAGCAGTTCTTC
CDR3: CASSQAESEQFF

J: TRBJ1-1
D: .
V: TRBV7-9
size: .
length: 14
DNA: TGTGCCAGCAGCTTAGCTTCGATGAACACTGAAGCTTTCTTT
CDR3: CASSLASMNTEAFF

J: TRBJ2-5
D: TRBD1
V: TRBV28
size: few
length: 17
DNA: TGTGCCAGCAGTCCCTCCGCCGGGACAGGAGGGAAAGAGACCCAGTACTTC
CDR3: CASSPSAGTGGKETQYF